The rows below give T cell receptor beta chains drawn from one sample of a study of cytomegalovirus exposure and HLA in healthy donors. Only in-frame clones appear in the TCRdb table, and some are missing; sequencing was by immunoSEQ multiplex PCR. This table has more than 200,000 clones, 83% appearing once. The sample comprised PBMCs. These receptors all come from a girl aged 5 to 17 in good health and CMV-seronegative. Each CDR3 is given without its conserved first and last residue. Fields, in order: J gene, V gene, CDR3 protein.

j_gene: TRBJ1-5; v_gene: TRBV6-6; CDR3aa: ASWGQGNQPQH
j_gene: TRBJ2-5; v_gene: TRBV28; CDR3aa: ASSSPTGSETQY
j_gene: TRBJ2-1; v_gene: TRBV11-2; CDR3aa: ASSSRLAGGSNEQF
j_gene: TRBJ2-2; v_gene: TRBV5-1; CDR3aa: ASGRLAGAGTGELF
j_gene: TRBJ2-2; v_gene: TRBV4-2; CDR3aa: ASSLRSVSDNTGELF
j_gene: TRBJ1-2; v_gene: TRBV6-6; CDR3aa: ASSYELYGYT
j_gene: TRBJ2-1; v_gene: TRBV6-1; CDR3aa: ASSAIRQGRSYNEQF
j_gene: TRBJ2-3; v_gene: TRBV5-6; CDR3aa: ASSLGVAALDTQY
j_gene: TRBJ1-2; v_gene: TRBV30; CDR3aa: AWSELGRNYGYT
j_gene: TRBJ2-3; v_gene: TRBV9; CDR3aa: ASSVSVAGSTDTQY
j_gene: TRBJ2-2; v_gene: TRBV2; CDR3aa: ASSLTGTGNTGELF
j_gene: TRBJ1-1; v_gene: TRBV16; CDR3aa: ASSPDIAIKNTEAF
j_gene: TRBJ2-1; v_gene: TRBV6-1; CDR3aa: ASSKGLAAANEQF
j_gene: TRBJ1-1; v_gene: TRBV5-1; CDR3aa: ASKGPQNGVEAF
j_gene: TRBJ1-1; v_gene: TRBV25-1; CDR3aa: ASRPRGYYTEAF
j_gene: TRBJ1-6; v_gene: TRBV28; CDR3aa: ASSPLTGEGSGSPLH
j_gene: TRBJ2-3; v_gene: TRBV14; CDR3aa: ASSQEGTRRGLYTDTQY
j_gene: TRBJ1-5; v_gene: TRBV2; CDR3aa: ASKPDQGNQPQH
j_gene: TRBJ2-7; v_gene: TRBV5-6; CDR3aa: ASSVLDRAYEQY
j_gene: TRBJ2-3; v_gene: TRBV19; CDR3aa: ASSILPSGSVTDTQY
j_gene: TRBJ1-3; v_gene: TRBV2; CDR3aa: ASKGQGLSGNTIY
j_gene: TRBJ1-2; v_gene: TRBV9; CDR3aa: ASSVDPQNYGYT
j_gene: TRBJ2-1; v_gene: TRBV7-2; CDR3aa: ASSASLGRNEQF
j_gene: TRBJ2-1; v_gene: TRBV6-1; CDR3aa: ASTETGKGGEQF
j_gene: TRBJ2-5; v_gene: TRBV4-3; CDR3aa: ASSQERGGQETQY
j_gene: TRBJ2-3; v_gene: TRBV4-1; CDR3aa: ASSQVGTDTQY
j_gene: TRBJ1-6; v_gene: TRBV9; CDR3aa: ASSARATYNSPLH
j_gene: TRBJ2-5; v_gene: TRBV7-9; CDR3aa: ASSPARQYQETQY
j_gene: TRBJ1-2; v_gene: TRBV20-1; CDR3aa: SAAQYGYT
j_gene: TRBJ1-1; v_gene: TRBV7-3; CDR3aa: ASSLGGGAGTEAF
j_gene: TRBJ1-4; v_gene: TRBV6-1; CDR3aa: ASRPGQGSEKLF
j_gene: TRBJ2-1; v_gene: TRBV20-1; CDR3aa: SARANEQF
j_gene: TRBJ1-5; v_gene: TRBV19; CDR3aa: ASSVSGTGSNQPQH
j_gene: TRBJ1-1; v_gene: TRBV6-1; CDR3aa: ASSEPRQKHTEAF
j_gene: TRBJ2-5; v_gene: TRBV7-9; CDR3aa: ASSLAGGSQETQY
j_gene: TRBJ2-3; v_gene: TRBV7-2; CDR3aa: ASSLRGGGGTDTQY
j_gene: TRBJ2-7; v_gene: TRBV12-5; CDR3aa: ASGRDWYEQY
j_gene: -; v_gene: TRBV5-4; CDR3aa: AEPESPYEQY
j_gene: TRBJ2-1; v_gene: TRBV27; CDR3aa: ASKATSGANYNEQF
j_gene: TRBJ2-1; v_gene: TRBV7-8; CDR3aa: ASSLVSRGSYNEQF
j_gene: TRBJ2-7; v_gene: TRBV6-5; CDR3aa: ASTSDRTYEQY
j_gene: TRBJ1-1; v_gene: TRBV5-1; CDR3aa: ASSSTGDRNTEAF
j_gene: TRBJ1-1; v_gene: TRBV5-4; CDR3aa: ASSNGGDRNTEAF
j_gene: TRBJ1-1; v_gene: TRBV15; CDR3aa: ATSRDLGLGEAF
j_gene: TRBJ2-7; v_gene: TRBV7-2; CDR3aa: ASSLDGTTPREQY
j_gene: TRBJ2-7; v_gene: TRBV2; CDR3aa: ASSEAIYYEQY
j_gene: TRBJ2-7; v_gene: TRBV28; CDR3aa: ASSQPGQGTYEQY
j_gene: TRBJ1-2; v_gene: TRBV5-5; CDR3aa: ASSSQGKHGYT
j_gene: TRBJ1-1; v_gene: TRBV30; CDR3aa: AWSGTGRGRTEAF
j_gene: -; v_gene: TRBV19; CDR3aa: ASSAFTGAYEQY
j_gene: TRBJ2-2; v_gene: TRBV5-1; CDR3aa: ASSSLAGELF
j_gene: TRBJ1-5; v_gene: TRBV28; CDR3aa: ASSIPVQPQH
j_gene: TRBJ2-1; v_gene: TRBV15; CDR3aa: ATSSRSGGQYNEQF
j_gene: TRBJ1-5; v_gene: TRBV10-2; CDR3aa: ASSESEVSFNQPQH